This T cell receptor beta chain derives from a study of T cell responses to AZD1222 COVID-19 vaccine. The CDR3 contains 17 residues. CDR1 and CDR2 (germline): SGHTA, FQGTGA. Deletions cut 1 base from V and 8 bases from J, with 21 bases between. Using immunoSEQ multiplex PCR, the repertoire was profiled, and TCRdb retains in-frame clones only, with some absent. The sample lists 60,000 to 65,000 clones; around three quarters were seen once. The genes are TRBV7-3 and TRBJ2-1, with D possibly matching TRBD2 (7 bases). The specimen was peripheral blood, collected on day 0 of AZD1222 vaccination. The TCR sequence derives from an adult in good health. The CDR3 sequence is CASSLRAGGGPGHEQFF. CDR3 DNA: TGTGCCAGCAGCTTAAGGGCGGGCGGGGGCCCGGGGCATGAGCAGTTCTTC.